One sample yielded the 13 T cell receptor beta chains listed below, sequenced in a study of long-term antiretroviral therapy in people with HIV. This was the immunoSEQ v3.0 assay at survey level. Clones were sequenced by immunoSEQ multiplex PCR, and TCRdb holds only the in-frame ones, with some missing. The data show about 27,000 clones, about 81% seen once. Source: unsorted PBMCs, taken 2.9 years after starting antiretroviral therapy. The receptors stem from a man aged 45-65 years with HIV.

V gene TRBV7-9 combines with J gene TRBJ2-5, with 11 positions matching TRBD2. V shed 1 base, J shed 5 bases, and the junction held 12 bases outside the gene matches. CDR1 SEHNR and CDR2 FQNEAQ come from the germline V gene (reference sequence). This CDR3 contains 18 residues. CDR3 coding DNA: TGTGCCAGCAGCTTAGGCGCTCTAGCGGGGGGACCGGGGGAGACCCAGTACTTC. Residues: CASSLGALAGGPGETQYF.

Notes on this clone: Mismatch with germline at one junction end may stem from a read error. CDR3: CASSLRQGEVSF. In DNA form, the CDR3 reads TGTGCCAGCAGCTTGAGGCAGGGAGAAGTAAGCTTC. The V call is TRBV5-5, the J call TRBJ2-7; D possibly uses TRBD1 or TRBD2 (5 bases each). From germline, CDR1 is SGHKS and CDR2 YYEKEE (reference sequence). CDR3 length: 12 amino acids.

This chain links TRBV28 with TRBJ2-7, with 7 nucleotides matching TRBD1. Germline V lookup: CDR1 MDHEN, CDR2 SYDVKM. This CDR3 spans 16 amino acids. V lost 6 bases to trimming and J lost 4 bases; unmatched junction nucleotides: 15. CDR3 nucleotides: TGTGCCAGCAGCCTTTCCGAGAAGACAGGGCTTTACGAGCAGTACTTC. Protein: CASSLSEKTGLYEQYF.

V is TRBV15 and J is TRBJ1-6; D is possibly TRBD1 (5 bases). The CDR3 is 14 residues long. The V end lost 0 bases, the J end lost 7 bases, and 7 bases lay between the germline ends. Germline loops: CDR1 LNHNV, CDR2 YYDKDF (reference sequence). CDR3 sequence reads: CATSREGQNSPLHF. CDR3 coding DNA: TGTGCCACCAGCAGAGAGGGGCAGAATTCACCCCTCCACTTT.

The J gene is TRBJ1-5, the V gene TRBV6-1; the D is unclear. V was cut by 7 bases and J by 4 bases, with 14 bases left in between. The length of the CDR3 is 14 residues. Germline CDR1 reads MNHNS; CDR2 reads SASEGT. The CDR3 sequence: CASTPTGQNQPQHF. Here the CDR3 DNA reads TGTGCCAGCACCCCGACGGGCCAGAATCAGCCCCAGCATTTT.

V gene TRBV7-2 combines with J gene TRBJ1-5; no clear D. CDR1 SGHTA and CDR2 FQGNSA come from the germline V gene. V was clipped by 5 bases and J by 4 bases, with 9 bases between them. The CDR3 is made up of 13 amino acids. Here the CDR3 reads CASSNAGNQPQHF. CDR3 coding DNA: TGTGCCAGCAGCAACGCGGGGAATCAGCCCCAGCATTTT.

The CDR3 is CASSVNTEAFF. CDR3 bases: TGTGCCAGCAGCGTAAACACTGAAGCTTTCTTT. The chain employs TRBV7-9 and TRBJ1-1; D is uncertain. Trimming shortened V by 5 bases and J by 2 bases, and 3 bases separated the two germline ends. CDR3 size: 11 residues. Looked up from germline, CDR1 is SEHNR and CDR2 is FQNEAQ (reference sequence).

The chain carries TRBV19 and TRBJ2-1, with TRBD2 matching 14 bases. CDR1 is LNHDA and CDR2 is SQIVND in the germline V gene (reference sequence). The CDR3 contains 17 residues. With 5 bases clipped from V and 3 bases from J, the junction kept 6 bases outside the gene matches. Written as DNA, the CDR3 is TGTGCCAGTAGTCCCGGGACTAGCGGGGGTATCTACAATGAGCAGTTCTTC. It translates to CASSPGTSGGIYNEQFF.

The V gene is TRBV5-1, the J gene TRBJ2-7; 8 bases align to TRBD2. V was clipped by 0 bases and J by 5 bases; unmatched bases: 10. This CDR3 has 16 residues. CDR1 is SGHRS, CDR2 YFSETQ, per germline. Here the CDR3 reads CASSLEVGAGGHEQYF. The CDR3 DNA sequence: TGCGCCAGCAGCTTGGAGGTGGGGGCGGGGGGCCACGAGCAGTACTTC.

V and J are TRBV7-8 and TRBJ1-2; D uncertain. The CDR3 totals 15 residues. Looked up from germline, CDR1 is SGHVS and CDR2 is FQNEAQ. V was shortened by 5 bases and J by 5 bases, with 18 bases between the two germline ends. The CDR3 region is CASSPLSRDRYGYTF. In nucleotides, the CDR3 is TGTGCCAGCAGCCCCCTTAGTAGGGATCGGTATGGCTACACCTTC.

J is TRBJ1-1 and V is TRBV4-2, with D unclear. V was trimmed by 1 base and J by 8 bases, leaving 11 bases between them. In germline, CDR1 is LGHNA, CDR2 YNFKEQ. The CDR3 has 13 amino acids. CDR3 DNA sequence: TGTGCCAGCAGCCAAGGGGGAACACGGGAAGCTTTCTTT. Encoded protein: CASSQGGTREAFF.

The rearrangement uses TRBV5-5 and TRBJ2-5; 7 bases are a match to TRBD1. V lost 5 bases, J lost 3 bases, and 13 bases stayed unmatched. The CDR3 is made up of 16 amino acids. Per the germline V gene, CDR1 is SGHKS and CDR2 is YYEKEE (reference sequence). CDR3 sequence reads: CASRHTPTGEKETQYF. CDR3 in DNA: TGTGCCAGCAGGCATACCCCTACAGGGGAAAAAGAGACCCAGTACTTC.

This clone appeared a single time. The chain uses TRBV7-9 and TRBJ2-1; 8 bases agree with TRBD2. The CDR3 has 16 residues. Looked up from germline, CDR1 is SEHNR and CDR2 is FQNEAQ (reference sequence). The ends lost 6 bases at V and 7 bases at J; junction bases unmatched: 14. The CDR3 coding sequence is TGTGCCAGCAGTCCGCCCCGGGGGGGCGAAGGTAATGAGCAGTTCTTC. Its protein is CASSPPRGGEGNEQFF.